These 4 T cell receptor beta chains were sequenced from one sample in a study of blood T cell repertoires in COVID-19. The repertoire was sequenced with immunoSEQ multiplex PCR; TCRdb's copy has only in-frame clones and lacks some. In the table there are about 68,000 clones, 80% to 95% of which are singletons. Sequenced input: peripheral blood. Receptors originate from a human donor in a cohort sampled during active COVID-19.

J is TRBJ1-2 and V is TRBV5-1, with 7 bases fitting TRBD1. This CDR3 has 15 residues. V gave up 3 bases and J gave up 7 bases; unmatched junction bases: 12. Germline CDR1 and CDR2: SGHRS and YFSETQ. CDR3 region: CASSSETGYGVGYTF. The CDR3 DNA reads TGCGCCAGCAGCTCTGAGACAGGGTATGGAGTTGGCTACACCTTC.

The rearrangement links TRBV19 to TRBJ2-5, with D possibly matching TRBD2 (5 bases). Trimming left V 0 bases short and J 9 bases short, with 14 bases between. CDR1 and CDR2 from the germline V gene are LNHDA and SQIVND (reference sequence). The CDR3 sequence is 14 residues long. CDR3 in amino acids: CASSIEKGVRSQYF. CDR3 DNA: TGTGCCAGTAGTATAGAGAAGGGAGTGCGTTCCCAGTACTTC.

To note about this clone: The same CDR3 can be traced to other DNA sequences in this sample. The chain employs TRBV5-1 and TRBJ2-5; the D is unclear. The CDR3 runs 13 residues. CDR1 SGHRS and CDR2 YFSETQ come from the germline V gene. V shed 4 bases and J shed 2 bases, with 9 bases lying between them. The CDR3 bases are TGCGCCAGCAGCCCGGGTCCTCAAGAGACCCAGTACTTC. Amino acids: CASSPGPQETQYF. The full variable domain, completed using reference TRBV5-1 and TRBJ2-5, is KAGVTQTPRYLIKTRGQQVTLSCSPISGHRSVSWYQQTPGQGLQFLFEYFSETQRNKGNFPGRFSGRQFSNSRSEMNVSTLELGDSALYLCASSPGPQETQYFGPGTRLLVL.

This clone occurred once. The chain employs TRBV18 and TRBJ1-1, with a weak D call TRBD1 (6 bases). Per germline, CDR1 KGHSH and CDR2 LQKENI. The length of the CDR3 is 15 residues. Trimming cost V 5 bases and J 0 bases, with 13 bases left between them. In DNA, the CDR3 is TGTGCCAGCTCATCCGGTACAGGGTTGAACACTGAAGCTTTCTTT. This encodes CASSSGTGLNTEAFF.